Following are 30 T cell receptor beta chains from one sample sequenced in a study of blood T cells in healthy people across ages. Through a sample-barcoded 5' primer and a J-beta primer mix, a second PCR was run for roughly 6 to 11 cycles. TCRdb re-derived calls from the 5' RACE reads in MiXCR, one entry per CDR3 protein. The sample records approximately 600,000 distinct CDR3 sequences, approximately 59% being singletons. Sequencing input: blood. These receptors originate from a man between 60 and 75 years old in good health.

This chain joins TRBV2 and TRBJ2-7; possibly TRBD2 for D (5 bases). Judging by the DNA end, TRBJ2-5 fits better; the J call may be wrong. This CDR3 has 13 residues. The V gene's germline CDR1 is SNHLY and CDR2 FYNNEI. CDR3 DNA sequence: TGTGCCAGCACCCGGGATTTGGAGGAGACCCAGTACTTC. It translates to CASTRDLEETQYF.

V is TRBV12-3 or TRBV12-4 and J is TRBJ2-5; 9 positions agree with TRBD1. V lost 6 bases and J lost 5; bases outside the gene matches: 7. The CDR3 is 14 amino acids. CDR3 DNA sequence: TGTGCCAGCAGAAGGGACAGGGTGGATGAGACCCAGTACTTC. Its translation is CASRRDRVDETQYF.

V and J are TRBV5-1 and TRBJ1-1; D is perhaps TRBD1 (5 bases). V lost 4 bases and J 1 base, leaving 14 bases between the germline ends. CDR3 length: 15 amino acids. CDR1 SGHRS and CDR2 YFSETQ come from the germline V gene. In DNA, the CDR3 is TGCGCCAGCAGCCCCCTGGGGACGGAGAACACTGAAGCTTTCTTT. Protein product: CASSPLGTENTEAFF.

The chain is built from TRBV9 and TRBJ2-6, with D maybe TRBD2 (5 bases). Trimming cost V 1 base and J 0 bases, with 8 bases left between them. The CDR3 loop spans 16 amino acids. Germline CDR1 reads SGDLS; CDR2 reads YYNGEE. As DNA, the CDR3 is TGTGCCAGCAGCGTATCGGGAAACTCTGGGGCCAACGTCCTGACTTTC. This encodes CASSVSGNSGANVLTF.

The chain employs TRBV6-1 and TRBJ2-7; 11 bases line up with TRBD1. The length of the CDR3 is 15 residues. After removal of 2 bases from V and 6 bases from J, the junction contained 6 bases not matched to a gene. CDR1 and CDR2 from the germline V gene are MNHNS and SASEGT. CDR3 region: CASSERTGGTCEQYF. In nucleotides, the CDR3 is TGTGCCAGCAGTGAAAGGACAGGGGGCACCTGCGAGCAGTACTTC.

In its sample, this clonotype was seen once. The chain recombines TRBV7-2 with TRBJ2-5, with TRBD1 matching over 8 bases. CDR1 and CDR2 from the germline V gene are SGHTA and FQGNSA. This CDR3 is built from 16 residues. V dropped 2 bases and J dropped 5; count of bases not matched to a gene: 10. CDR3 residues: CASSLNSLRGRETQYF. CDR3 DNA: TGTGCCAGCAGCTTAAATAGTCTCAGGGGGCGGGAGACCCAGTACTTC.

V is TRBV5-4 and J is TRBJ2-4, with a tentative D call TRBD2 (5 bases). The V gene lost 3 bases and the J gene lost 2 bases, with 15 bases spanning the gap. This CDR3 contains 16 residues. The germline gives CDR1 SGHNT, CDR2 YYREEE (reference sequence). In nucleotides, the CDR3 is TGTGCCAGCAGCTCACCCACGTCGGGAACCAAAAACATTCAGTACTTC. Its translation is CASSSPTSGTKNIQYF.

This clonotype showed up many times. The gene calls are TRBV7-2 and TRBJ2-5; 10 bases are shared with TRBD1. CDR1 is SGHTA, CDR2 FQGNSA, per germline. V gave up 5 bases and J gave up 7 bases; unmatched junction bases: 7. This CDR3 has 14 amino acids. The CDR3 DNA reads TGTGCCAGCAGCACGGGCGGGGACAGGGGGACCCAGTACTTC. Translating it yields CASSTGGDRGTQYF. Based on the CDR3 plus reference TRBV7-2 and TRBJ2-5, the full variable domain is GAGVSQSPSNKVTEKGKDVELRCDPISGHTALYWYRQSLGQGLEFLIYFQGNSAPDKSGLPSDRFSAERTGGSVSTLTIQRTQQEDSAVYLCASSTGGDRGTQYFGPGTRLLVL.

The chain links TRBV25-1 to TRBJ2-5; TRBD1 matches 7 bases. After removal of 4 bases from V and 2 bases from J, the junction contained 4 bases not matched to a gene. There are 14 residues in the CDR3. Germline V gives CDR1 MGHDK, CDR2 SYGVNS. As DNA, the CDR3 is TGTGCCAGCAGTGTGGGGACAGCACAAGAGACCCAGTACTTC. It is translated as CASSVGTAQETQYF. The variable domain in full, completed from reference TRBV25-1 and TRBJ2-5, reads EADIYQTPRYLVIGTGKKITLECSQTMGHDKMYWYQQDPGMELHLIHYSYGVNSTEKGDLSSESTVSRIRTEHFPLTLESARPSHTSQYLCASSVGTAQETQYFGPGTRLLVL.

The sample holds a few counts of this clonotype. V and J are TRBV3-1 and TRBJ2-3, with 7 bases matching TRBD1. V lost 4 bases, J lost 8 bases, and 15 bases stayed unmatched. The germline V gene has CDR1 LGHDT and CDR2 YNNKEL (reference sequence). This CDR3 spans 16 amino acids. CDR3 nucleotides: TGTGCCAGCAGCCCCCGGGACAGTCGTGTAGGGGCTACGCAGTATTTT. Translated: CASSPRDSRVGATQYF.

The V call is TRBV12-3 or TRBV12-4, the J call TRBJ2-3; D may match TRBD1 or TRBD2 (5 bases each). V shed 5 bases and J shed 6 bases, with 12 bases lying between them. The CDR3 length is 13 residues. This CDR3 reads CASSVLAGDTQYF. The CDR3 DNA sequence: TGTGCCAGCAGTGTGCTAGCAGGGGATACGCAGTATTTT.

The DNA of the CDR3 is TGCAGTGGCCATGTGAATAGCGGGGGGGAGACCCAGTACTTC. Translation: CSGHVNSGGETQYF. The rearrangement links TRBV20-1 to TRBJ2-5, with TRBD2 identical over 10 bases. Germline CDR1 and CDR2: DFQATT and SNEGSKA (reference sequence). The CDR3 totals 14 residues. V gave up 7 bases and J gave up 5 bases; unmatched junction bases: 10.

By frequency in the sample, this clonotype is medium-sized (0.01 to 0.1%). The V gene is TRBV7-2, the J gene TRBJ2-4; 8 bases align to TRBD2. Germline V lookup: CDR1 SGHTA, CDR2 FQGNSA. With V trimmed by 3 bases and J by 6 bases, 1 base remained unmatched. There are 13 residues in the CDR3. The CDR3, as DNA: TGTGCCAGCAGCTTTGCGGGGGGAAACATTCAGTACTTC. Residues: CASSFAGGNIQYF.

This clonotype was counted between two and nine times. This rearrangement joins TRBV20-1 to TRBJ1-2, with TRBD1 as a possible D gene (5 bases). CDR1 DFQATT and CDR2 SNEGSKA come from the germline V gene (reference sequence). The CDR3 totals 12 residues. The V gene lost 6 bases and the J gene lost 4 bases, with 12 bases spanning the gap. CDR3 DNA: TGCAGTGCAAGCCGGGGCAGCTATGGCTACACCTTC. It yields the protein CSASRGSYGYTF.

The rearrangement joins TRBV5-1 to TRBJ2-5; 8 nucleotides align to TRBD2. Germline V lookup: CDR1 SGHRS, CDR2 YFSETQ. The CDR3 has 15 amino acids. The V and J ends lost 4 bases and 3 bases, in that order; junction bases with no gene match: 8. CDR3 in amino acids: CASSLAGTSEETQYF. In DNA form, the CDR3 reads TGCGCCAGCAGCCTAGCCGGGACTAGTGAAGAGACCCAGTACTTC.

The chain uses TRBV19 and TRBJ2-7, with D uncertain. This CDR3 has 13 residues. CDR1 is LNHDA and CDR2 is SQIVND in the germline V gene (reference sequence). V lost 6 bases, J lost 2 bases, and 11 bases lay in between. CDR3 DNA sequence: TGTGCCAGTAGGGCGACTGAAGCCTACGAGCAGTACTTC. Its protein product is CASRATEAYEQYF.

V is TRBV4-2 and J is TRBJ1-1; 7 bases align to TRBD1. The CDR3 contains 14 residues. With 2 bases clipped from V and 5 bases from J, the junction kept 5 bases outside the gene matches. The germline V gene encodes CDR1 LGHNA and CDR2 YNFKEQ. Written as DNA, the CDR3 is TGTGCCAGCAGCCAACCCAGGGGGGAAACTGAAGCTTTCTTT. Translating gives CASSQPRGETEAFF.

This chain connects TRBV7-9 to TRBJ2-5; 15 bases align to TRBD2. CDR3 size: 17 residues. Germline trimming cut 5 bases from V and 5 bases from J; bases unmatched to any gene: 9. Germline V gene sequence: CDR1 SEHNR, CDR2 FQNEAQ (reference sequence). The CDR3 loop reads CASSGRTSGGGGETQYF. Written as DNA, the CDR3 is TGTGCCAGCAGCGGACGGACTAGCGGGGGGGGCGGTGAGACCCAGTACTTC.

This clonotype was observed once. The rearrangement links TRBV11-2 to TRBJ2-7; D might be TRBD1 (6 bases). CDR1 and CDR2 (germline): SGHAT, FQNNGV. CDR3 size: 11 residues. Trimming stripped 9 bases from V and 5 bases from J, with 11 bases between. CDR3 sequence: CASFAGDEQYF. As DNA, the CDR3 is TGTGCCAGTTTTGCAGGGGACGAGCAGTACTTC.

The chain's CDR3 is CSAQQTVEAFF. CDR3 in DNA: TGCAGTGCCCAACAGACGGTAGAAGCTTTCTTT. V usage is TRBV20-1 and J usage is TRBJ1-1; no reliable D call. Between the trimmed V and J ends, which lost 6 bases and 8 bases, there was a span of 13 bases. The CDR3 is 11 amino acids. Per the germline V gene, CDR1 is DFQATT and CDR2 is SNEGSKA (reference sequence).

The J gene is TRBJ2-5, the V gene TRBV6-2 or TRBV6-3; 10 nucleotides agree with TRBD2. From germline, CDR1 is MNHEY and CDR2 SVGEGT. The V gene end was trimmed by 4 bases and the J gene end by 1 base; junction bases not matched to a gene: 6. CDR3 length equals 16 residues. DNA of the CDR3: TGTGCCAGCAGTTCGCCGGGACTAGCGTTCCAAGAGACCCAGTACTTC. It yields the protein CASSSPGLAFQETQYF.

The rearrangement joins TRBV7-9 to TRBJ2-4; 9 positions agree with TRBD1. Looked up from germline, CDR1 is SEHNR and CDR2 is FQNEAQ (reference sequence). There are 14 residues in the CDR3. V lost 5 bases and J lost 7; bases outside the gene matches: 6. CDR3 sequence reads: CASSDGTGSNIQYF. The CDR3 DNA reads TGTGCCAGCAGCGACGGGACAGGGTCCAACATTCAGTACTTC.

The gene calls are TRBV5-1 and TRBJ2-3, with TRBD1 identical over 7 bases. V lost 6 bases, J lost 2 bases, and 6 bases stayed unmatched. The V gene's germline CDR1 is SGHRS and CDR2 YFSETQ. The CDR3 has 14 residues. Here the CDR3 reads CASTEGQNTDTQYF. CDR3 DNA: TGCGCCAGCACCGAGGGACAGAACACAGATACGCAGTATTTT.

This clonotype was recorded at least ten times. At one of its ends the junction is not consistent with the germline gene, which may arise from a read error. DNA of the CDR3: TGTGCCAGCAGTGCCACTAGCGGGGGTGAGACCCAGTACTTC. Amino acids: CASSATSGGETQYF. The chain couples TRBV5-1 to TRBJ2-5; 11 nucleotides align to TRBD2. Germline V CDR1 and CDR2: SGHRS, YFSETQ. This CDR3 contains 14 residues.

The V call is TRBV11-2, the J call TRBJ1-2, with D possibly TRBD1 on 6 matching bases. The germline gives CDR1 SGHAT, CDR2 FQNNGV. V dropped 5 bases and J dropped 6 bases, with 10 bases sitting between them. CDR3 size: 12 residues. The DNA for the CDR3 is TGTGCCAGCAGCCCCAGGGGAAATGGCTACACCTTC. This encodes CASSPRGNGYTF.

The V call is TRBV21-1, the J call TRBJ2-7; TRBD2 is the table's D call, not checked against the DNA. TRBV21-1 is labeled a pseudogene. The CDR3 totals 19 residues. DNA of the CDR3: TGTGCCAGCAGCAAAGGAGACACTAGCGGGGGGCCTCATACCTACGAGCAGTACTTC. Amino acid sequence: CASSKGDTSGGPHTYEQYF.

For this clonotype: A junction boundary mismatches the germline segment, possibly from a read error. The rearrangement uses TRBV7-9 and TRBJ2-7; 8 bases line up with TRBD1. This CDR3 is 18 amino acids long. From germline, CDR1 is SEHNR and CDR2 FQNEAQ (reference sequence). In nucleotides, the CDR3 is TGTGCCAGCACCTCTAAGGAACGGACAGGGAAGGGTTCCTACGAGCGGTACTTC. Translation: CASTSKERTGKGSYERYF.

This clonotype was recorded once. The chain uses TRBV20-1 and TRBJ2-5; D is possibly TRBD2 (5 bases). V was cut by 5 bases and J by 1 base, with 11 bases left in between. The CDR3 contains 13 residues. CDR1 is DFQATT, CDR2 SNEGSKA, per germline (reference sequence). CDR3 region: CSAPFEGQETQYF. The CDR3 coding sequence is TGCAGTGCTCCCTTCGAGGGCCAAGAGACCCAGTACTTC.

With regard to this clonotype: A much larger clone differs by one base, so this may be a read error. The rearrangement uses TRBV6-6 and TRBJ2-3; D is uncertain. Between the trimmed V and J ends, which lost 8 bases and 5 bases, there was a span of 11 bases. The CDR3 covers 12 residues. Germline V gives CDR1 MNHNY, CDR2 SVGAGI (reference sequence). For the CDR3, the DNA is TGTGCCAGCGTGAACCATCAAGATACGCAGTATTTT. This translates into CASVNHQDTQYF.

The chain uses TRBV2 and TRBJ1-4; D perhaps matches TRBD1 (6 bases). This CDR3 comprises 15 residues. The V gene lost 1 base and the J gene lost 8 bases, with 14 bases spanning the gap. The germline V gene encodes CDR1 SNHLY and CDR2 FYNNEI. The CDR3 spells CASSEVRGTGEKLFF. The CDR3 DNA reads as TGTGCCAGCAGTGAAGTAAGGGGGACGGGAGAAAAACTGTTTTTT.